These 13 T cell receptor beta chains came from one sample sequenced in a study of blood T cell repertoires in COVID-19 (TCRdb year 2020). Library generation was performed with the immunoSEQ multiplex PCR assay. TCRdb took over this immuneACCESS table, retaining in-frame rearrangements with V and J assigned. Such tables are incomplete; in checked studies, under half of the missing clones stem from an unresolved V gene, and the remainder is unexplained. Present in this sample are roughly 280,000 clones, approximately 82% of which were seen just once. Of the sample, 3.5% to 5.5% is held by the ten largest clones. The sequencing input was peripheral blood. Source of these receptors: a man in his sixties who had recovered from COVID-19.

The chain recombines TRBV2 with TRBJ2-7; TRBD2 matches at 13 bases. CDR3 length: 17 residues. Unmatched junction bases numbered 15, after V lost 10 bases and J lost 3 bases. Germline V gene data show CDR1 as SNHLY and CDR2 as FYNNEI. CDR3 nucleotide sequence: TGTGCCATCACTAGCGGGAGGGTTTTTATTGATGTCTACGAGCAGTACTTC. Translating gives CAITSGRVFIDVYEQYF. Full variable domain (rest looked up from reference TRBV2 and TRBJ2-7): EPEVTQTPSHQVTQMGQEVILRCVPISNHLYFYWYRQILGQKVEFLVSFYNNEISEKSEIFDDQFSVERPDGSNFTLKIRSTKLEDSAMYFCAITSGRVFIDVYEQYFGPGTRLTVT.

Only a few counts were recorded for this clone. The genes are TRBV2 and TRBJ2-7; 7 nucleotides agree with TRBD1. J was trimmed by 2 bases and V by 6 bases; bases with no gene match: 7. This CDR3 has 14 residues. Germline values: CDR1 SNHLY, CDR2 FYNNEI. The chain's CDR3 is CASRTGTATYEQYF. The CDR3 DNA follows: TGTGCCAGCAGAACCGGGACAGCCACCTACGAGCAGTACTTC. Drawing the rest from reference TRBV2 and TRBJ2-7, the complete variable domain is EPEVTQTPSHQVTQMGQEVILRCVPISNHLYFYWYRQILGQKVEFLVSFYNNEISEKSEIFDDQFSVERPDGSNFTLKIRSTKLEDSAMYFCASRTGTATYEQYFGPGTRLTVT.

The rearrangement joins TRBV2 to TRBJ2-3; 14 positions agree with TRBD2. CDR1 is SNHLY and CDR2 is FYNNEI in the germline V gene. The CDR3 spans 16 residues. V was clipped by 5 bases and J by 4 bases; unmatched bases: 5. In DNA form, the CDR3 reads TGTGCCAGCAGTCCCAGGACTAGCGGGGGGCCAGATACGCAGTATTTT. It translates to CASSPRTSGGPDTQYF.

This rearrangement joins TRBV6-4 to TRBJ1-2; a possible D gene is TRBD1 (5 bases). The CDR3 contains 13 residues. Germline-derived CDR1 and CDR2 are MRHNA and SNTAGT. V lost 3 bases to trimming and J lost 9 bases, with 14 bases between them. This chain's CDR3 is CASSEETVVSYTF. The CDR3 coding sequence is TGTGCCAGCAGTGAAGAGACAGTAGTCAGCTACACCTTC.

The chain is built from TRBV24-1 and TRBJ1-5; D ambiguous. Germline loops: CDR1 KGHDR, CDR2 SFDVKD. The V end lost 9 bases, the J end lost 9 bases, and 20 bases lay between the germline ends. This CDR3 is 14 amino acids long. The CDR3 reads CATRMKTEMGPQHF. In DNA form, the CDR3 reads TGTGCCACCCGAATGAAAACGGAGATGGGGCCCCAGCATTTT.

This clone was counted a few times. The chain joins TRBV19 to TRBJ2-2; D remains unclear. Germline CDR1 and CDR2: LNHDA and SQIVND (reference sequence). The CDR3 contains 13 residues. Trimming left V 8 bases short and J 6 bases short, with 13 bases between. DNA of the CDR3: TGTGCCAGTGCCCCCCATATAGCCGGGGAGCTGTTTTTT. This codes for CASAPHIAGELFF.

In its sample, this clone was seen a few times. V usage is TRBV2 and J usage is TRBJ2-4, with TRBD2 matching over 14 bases. Germline V gene sequence: CDR1 SNHLY, CDR2 FYNNEI. V gave up 3 bases and J gave up 1 base; unmatched junction bases: 8. The CDR3 has 19 amino acids. The CDR3 nucleotides read TGTGCCAGCAGTGATCCAGGACTAGCGGGGGGCGGGGCCAAAAACATTCAGTACTTC. This sequence encodes CASSDPGLAGGGAKNIQYF. The variable domain in full, completed from reference TRBV2 and TRBJ2-4, reads EPEVTQTPSHQVTQMGQEVILRCVPISNHLYFYWYRQILGQKVEFLVSFYNNEISEKSEIFDDQFSVERPDGSNFTLKIRSTKLEDSAMYFCASSDPGLAGGGAKNIQYFGAGTRLSVL.

The chain joins TRBV27 to TRBJ1-1; 9 positions match TRBD1. This CDR3 region has 13 residues. Looked up from germline, CDR1 is MNHEY and CDR2 is SMNVEV (reference sequence). The V segment lost 5 bases and the J segment 11 bases; nucleotides outside the gene matches: 9. As DNA, the CDR3 is TGTGCCAGCAGTAAACGCACAGGGGGCTGGGCTTTCTTT. Translating it yields CASSKRTGGWAFF.

The rearrangement joins TRBV13 to TRBJ1-5, with D tentatively TRBD1 (6 bases). The V end lost 0 bases, the J end lost 7 bases, and 13 bases lay between the germline ends. Germline V gene data show CDR1 as PRHDT and CDR2 as FYEKMQ (reference sequence). CDR3 size: 15 residues. This CDR3 reads CASSLGQGLGQPQHF. The CDR3, as DNA: TGTGCCAGCAGCTTAGGACAGGGTCTTGGCCAGCCCCAGCATTTT. The full variable domain, in which reference TRBV13 and TRBJ1-5 provide the parts outside the CDR3, is AAGVIQSPRHLIKEKRETATLKCYPIPRHDTVYWYQQGPGQDPQFLISFYEKMQSDKGSIPDRFSAQQFSDYHSELNMSSLELGDSALYFCASSLGQGLGQPQHFGDGTRLSIL.

CDR3 coding DNA: TGTGCCAGCAGTTTAACGGGTTTAGCTGGAAACACCATATATTTT. As protein: CASSLTGLAGNTIYF. The V gene is TRBV27, the J gene TRBJ1-3, with unresolved D. The CDR3 consists of 15 residues. The germline V gene has CDR1 MNHEY and CDR2 SMNVEV (reference sequence). V dropped 2 bases and J dropped 2 bases, with 10 bases sitting between them.

CDR3 in DNA: TGTGCCAGCAGCCGCAGGAATTACGGCTACACCTTC. It encodes CASSRRNYGYTF. The chain uses TRBV13 and TRBJ1-2; D remains ambiguous. Germline V gives CDR1 PRHDT, CDR2 FYEKMQ (reference sequence). Between the trimmed V and J ends, which lost 5 bases and 8 bases, there was a span of 12 bases. CDR3 length: 12 amino acids.

This chain uses TRBV2 with TRBJ2-7; a weak D match, TRBD2 (5 bases). The V gene's germline CDR1 is SNHLY and CDR2 FYNNEI. CDR3 length: 12 residues. The V and J ends lost 8 bases and 4 bases respectively, with 12 bases between them. The CDR3 loop is CASRGRRYEQYF. In DNA form, the CDR3 reads TGTGCCAGCCGAGGACGGAGGTACGAGCAGTACTTC.

V is TRBV30 and J is TRBJ2-2, with 10 bases lining up with TRBD2. The J segment lost 4 bases and the V segment lost 4 bases, leaving 3 bases of the junction unmatched. Germline-derived CDR1 and CDR2 are GTSNPN and SVGIG (reference sequence). The CDR3 consists of 14 residues. The CDR3 reads CAWNIAGGTGELFF. The CDR3 nucleotides are TGTGCCTGGAATATAGCGGGGGGCACCGGGGAGCTGTTTTTT.